Shown below are 25 T cell receptor beta chains from a single sample sequenced in a study of cytomegalovirus exposure and HLA in healthy donors. PCR employed 60 Vbeta and 13 Jbeta primers. The method was immunoSEQ multiplex PCR; TCRdb's version includes in-frame clones alone and lacks a portion of them. This sample has some 150,000 clones; 70% to 80% occur once, and the top ten carry roughly 1.3%. What was sequenced was PBMCs. These receptors came from a woman aged 50 to 65 in good health and CMV-seronegative.

The chain links TRBV10-3 to TRBJ1-5, with 7 bases matching TRBD1. Germline loops: CDR1 ENHRY, CDR2 SYGVKD. CDR3 length: 16 amino acids. Germline trimming cut 0 bases from V and 7 bases from J; bases unmatched to any gene: 9. The CDR3 protein is CAISESKTGLIQPQHF. CDR3 coding DNA: TGTGCCATCAGTGAGTCGAAGACAGGGTTAATCCAGCCCCAGCATTTT.

V gene TRBV4-2 combines with J gene TRBJ1-5, with TRBD1 matching over 8 bases. V was clipped by 0 bases and J by 0 bases; unmatched bases: 1. Germline V lookup: CDR1 LGHNA, CDR2 YNFKEQ. This CDR3 is 16 amino acids long. CDR3 bases: TGTGCCAGCAGCCAAGAGACAGGGGCTAGCAATCAGCCCCAGCATTTT. Its protein product is CASSQETGASNQPQHF.

DNA of the CDR3: TGCGCCAGCGGGCGGGCAGGGGGCGGTGAGCAGTTCTTC. This gives the protein CASGRAGGGEQFF. This sequence joins TRBV10-1 and TRBJ2-1; TRBD1 matches 8 bases. Germline V gene data show CDR1 as WNHNN and CDR2 as SYGVQD (reference sequence). CDR3 length: 13 amino acids. Trimming took 8 bases from V and 9 from J; bases not matched to a gene: 9.

V is TRBV6-5 and J is TRBJ2-7; tentative D call: TRBD1 (5 bases). CDR3 size: 15 residues. CDR1 MNHEY and CDR2 SVGAGI come from the germline V gene. V shed 4 bases and J shed 2 bases, with 15 bases lying between them. The DNA for the CDR3 is TGTGCCAGCAGTTTGACACAAGGGGTACCCTACGAGCAGTACTTC. Its protein is CASSLTQGVPYEQYF.

V gene TRBV6-1 combines with J gene TRBJ2-3, with a possible D match to TRBD1 (5 bases). The CDR3 is 18 residues long. The germline gives CDR1 MNHNS, CDR2 SASEGT. The V and J ends lost 0 bases and 1 base respectively, with 17 bases between them. CDR3 sequence reads: CASSEAKSQGYGTDTQYF. The CDR3 coding sequence is TGTGCCAGCAGTGAAGCCAAGTCTCAGGGATACGGCACAGATACGCAGTATTTT.

CDR3 sequence (DNA): TGTGCCAGCAGCCGCCGGGACACAGATACGCAGTATTTT. Protein product: CASSRRDTDTQYF. The rearrangement uses TRBV4-2 and TRBJ2-3; a weak D match, TRBD2 (5 bases). Trimming left V 4 bases short and J 2 bases short, with 7 bases between. Germline loops: CDR1 LGHNA, CDR2 YNFKEQ. This CDR3 has 13 residues.

This sequence joins TRBV28 and TRBJ1-1; D uncertain. The CDR3 totals 12 residues. Germline CDR1 MDHEN, CDR2 SYDVKM. Trimming took off 5 bases at V and 3 bases at J, with 7 bases between the two ends. The DNA for the CDR3 is TGTGCCAGCAGTCCCCCCTACACTGAAGCTTTCTTT. Translation: CASSPPYTEAFF.

This clone was observed once. This chain links TRBV7-2 with TRBJ2-3, with 10 bases fitting TRBD2. The length of the CDR3 is 17 residues. V lost 4 bases, J lost 0 bases, and 7 bases stayed unmatched. Germline-derived CDR1 and CDR2 are SGHTA and FQGNSA. Here the CDR3 DNA reads TGTGCCAGCAGCTCCCCTAGCGGGAGCCTTAGCACAGATACGCAGTATTTT. Translating it yields CASSSPSGSLSTDTQYF.

The chain employs TRBV5-5 and TRBJ2-7, with TRBD1 as a possible D gene (6 bases). The ends were cut back, 1 base at V and 6 bases at J, with 17 bases in the middle. This CDR3 has 15 residues. Germline V gives CDR1 SGHKS, CDR2 YYEKEE (reference sequence). The CDR3 nucleotides read TGTGCCAGCAGCTTGTCGGGAAGCCAAGGGGGCGAGCAGTACTTC. As protein: CASSLSGSQGGEQYF.

The chain couples TRBV5-8 to TRBJ2-3, with a possible D match to TRBD1 (6 bases). With 1 base removed from V and 3 bases from J, the gap between germline ends came to 9 bases. The CDR3 consists of 14 residues. Germline V gene data show CDR1 as SGHTS and CDR2 as YDEGEE. In DNA form, the CDR3 reads TGTGCCAGCAGCTTGACAGGGCGGACAGATACGCAGTATTTT. Amino acid sequence: CASSLTGRTDTQYF.

The chain is built from TRBV7-8 and TRBJ1-1; tentatively, D is TRBD1 (5 bases). CDR3 size: 15 residues. The ends were cut back, 5 bases at V and 1 base at J, with 14 bases in the middle. CDR1 is SGHVS, CDR2 FQNEAQ, per germline. The DNA for the CDR3 is TGTGCCAGCAGCCCCTTTGGGAGGGGGAACACTGAAGCTTTCTTT. It specifies CASSPFGRGNTEAFF.

On this clone: The sample carries other DNA sequences with the same CDR3. The rearrangement uses TRBV9 and TRBJ1-4; TRBD1 matches at 7 bases. Germline assignment: CDR1 SGDLS and CDR2 YYNGEE. The junction had 8 bases not matched to a gene; V was cut back by 5 bases and J by 4 bases. The CDR3 has 15 residues. CDR3 sequence: CASSVAGTDNEKLFF. CDR3 bases: TGTGCCAGCAGTGTTGCCGGGACAGATAATGAAAAACTGTTTTTT.

The table lists this clone with a count of one. At one end, the junction sequence differs from germline, possibly due to a read error. The chain recombines TRBV7-9 with TRBJ2-1; D possibly corresponds to TRBD2 (5 bases). CDR1 is SEHNR, CDR2 FQNEAQ, per germline (reference sequence). This CDR3 has 12 residues. As DNA, the CDR3 is TGTTCCAGCAGCTTTGAGGCGGGCCGAGGGTTCTTC. It codes for CSSSFEAGRGFF.

CDR3 DNA: TGTGCCAGCAGCTTAGGGGGCCTCGGTTCTGGGGCCAACGTCCTGACTTTC. Translated: CASSLGGLGSGANVLTF. The V gene is TRBV7-9, the J gene TRBJ2-6; D may be TRBD1 (5 bases). The V end was cut by 1 base, the J end by 1 base, with 11 bases between. This CDR3 spans 17 amino acids. Germline V gene data show CDR1 as SEHNR and CDR2 as FQNEAQ (reference sequence).

This chain connects TRBV9 to TRBJ2-1, with D perhaps TRBD2 (5 bases). The CDR3 is 14 amino acids. V shed 2 bases and J shed 4 bases, with 10 bases lying between them. Per germline, CDR1 SGDLS and CDR2 YYNGEE. CDR3: CASSVDLGYNEQFF. The CDR3 region has the DNA TGTGCCAGCAGCGTGGACTTGGGATACAATGAGCAGTTCTTC.

The chain carries TRBV5-1 and TRBJ1-1; D is possibly TRBD1 (5 bases). CDR3 length equals 13 residues. CDR1 SGHRS and CDR2 YFSETQ come from the germline V gene. Trimming stripped 4 bases from V and 0 bases from J, with 7 bases between. The CDR3 loop reads CASSDSLNTEAFF. CDR3 coding DNA: TGCGCCAGCAGCGACAGCTTGAACACTGAAGCTTTCTTT. Full variable domain (missing parts from reference TRBV5-1 and TRBJ1-1): KAGVTQTPRYLIKTRGQQVTLSCSPISGHRSVSWYQQTPGQGLQFLFEYFSETQRNKGNFPGRFSGRQFSNSRSEMNVSTLELGDSALYLCASSDSLNTEAFFGQGTRLTVV.

This clone was recorded only once. The genes are TRBV7-9 and TRBJ1-5; D call uncertain. Looked up from germline, CDR1 is SEHNR and CDR2 is FQNEAQ (reference sequence). The CDR3 length is 13 residues. Deletions cut 1 base from V and 9 bases from J, with 10 bases between. The DNA for the CDR3 is TGTGCCAGCAGCTTAGACCATCCGGGGCCCCAGCATTTT. It specifies CASSLDHPGPQHF.

The chain is built from TRBV19 and TRBJ2-7; 9 bases are shared with TRBD1. The V and J ends lost 2 bases and 0 bases, in that order; junction bases with no gene match: 2. The CDR3 runs 15 residues. Germline V gene sequence: CDR1 LNHDA, CDR2 SQIVND (reference sequence). CDR3 protein: CASSITGGRSYEQYF. CDR3 sequence (DNA): TGTGCCAGTAGTATAACAGGGGGCCGCTCCTACGAGCAGTACTTC.

The V and J genes are TRBV11-3 and TRBJ2-7; D gene uncertain. This CDR3 has 13 residues. CDR1 and CDR2 from the germline V gene are SGHNT and YENEEA. Trimming removed 2 bases at V and 5 bases at J, with 10 bases between. The CDR3, as DNA: TGTGCCAGCAGCTTAAAAACTGAAAACGAGCAGTACTTC. Translation gives CASSLKTENEQYF.

This clone was observed a handful of times. The gene calls are TRBV9 and TRBJ2-3; TRBD2 agrees at 9 bases. The V gene's germline CDR1 is SGDLS and CDR2 YYNGEE. V shed 0 bases and J 1 base; nucleotides not matched to a gene: 3. The CDR3 extends over 16 amino acids. The CDR3 protein is CASSVAPSGGTDTQYF. CDR3 nucleotides: TGTGCCAGCAGCGTAGCGCCTAGCGGGGGCACAGATACGCAGTATTTT.

There are a few counts of this clone. The rearrangement uses TRBV19 and TRBJ2-1; TRBD2 matches 8 bases. Germline CDR1 reads LNHDA; CDR2 reads SQIVND (reference sequence). V lost 6 bases, J lost 7 bases, and 14 bases stayed unmatched. The CDR3 covers 16 residues. CDR3 sequence: CASSQGAGLGRNEQFF. CDR3 coding DNA: TGTGCCAGTAGCCAAGGGGCGGGACTAGGGAGGAATGAGCAGTTCTTC.

In nucleotides, the CDR3 is TGTGCCAGCAGTTTAGGGGACAGGGTGTTTTGCACTGAAGCTTTCTTT. This gives the protein CASSLGDRVFCTEAFF. The V and J genes are TRBV27 and TRBJ1-1; 9 bases map to TRBD1. This CDR3 has 16 amino acids. V lost 2 bases, J lost 4 bases, and 8 bases stayed unmatched. Germline lookup yields CDR1 MNHEY and CDR2 SMNVEV (reference sequence).

V and J are TRBV28 and TRBJ2-7; maybe TRBD1 (7 bases). From germline, CDR1 is MDHEN and CDR2 SYDVKM. Trimming stripped 6 bases from V and 2 bases from J, with 11 bases between. The length of the CDR3 is 13 residues. The CDR3 DNA follows: TGTGCCAGCAGCCGCGGGACAGCCTACGAGCAGTACTTC. It specifies CASSRGTAYEQYF.

This chain's CDR3 is CASIRTSYGDTQYF. DNA of the CDR3: TGTGCCAGCATCCGGACTAGCTATGGAGATACGCAGTATTTT. V gene TRBV2 combines with J gene TRBJ2-3, with 8 bases fitting TRBD2. Germline V gives CDR1 SNHLY, CDR2 FYNNEI. With 7 bases clipped from V and 5 bases from J, the junction kept 8 bases outside the gene matches. This CDR3 comprises 14 residues.

The gene calls are TRBV28 and TRBJ2-1, with 11 positions matching TRBD2. This CDR3 contains 14 residues. Germline V lookup: CDR1 MDHEN, CDR2 SYDVKM. V was pared by 5 bases and J by 7 bases, with 4 bases of the junction left unmatched. CDR3 nucleotide sequence: TGTGCCAGCAGTATAGCGGGGGGGCATAATGAGCAGTTCTTC. Translation gives CASSIAGGHNEQFF.